This T cell receptor beta chain was identified during a study of regulatory T cells in long-lasting Graves disease. Notes on the study in general: Under persistent disease, TRBV28, TRBJ1-2 and TRBJ2-5 were used preferentially.

V was pared by 1 base and J by 6 bases, with 15 bases between. The CDR3 extends over 15 amino acids. Germline CDR1 reads MNHEY; CDR2 reads SVGAGI. Assembly of TCR beta libraries relied on iRepertoire HTBI primers together with Arm-PCR of CDR3 regions. MiXCR, run by TCRdb on the multiplex PCR reads, gives a single entry per CDR3 protein. The sample has about 430,000 distinct CDR3 sequences; around 23% are singletons. There are a few counts of this clonotype. The antigen remains unidentified. Time point denoted: persistent/refractory GD, antithyroid drugs over 5 years with positive TRAb. The authors made the TCR library using RNA they extracted from PBMCs.

The TCR originated in a female donor with Graves disease. Material: peripheral blood mononuclear cells (PBMCs), obtained when the disease was refractory, from a patient treated with antithyroid drugs. The rearrangement links TRBV6-5 to TRBJ1-2; tentatively, D is TRBD1 (6 bases). This CDR3 reads CASSYWGGGGDGYTF. Written as DNA, the CDR3 is TGTGCCAGCAGTTACTGGGGGGGGGGCGGCGATGGCTACACCTTC.